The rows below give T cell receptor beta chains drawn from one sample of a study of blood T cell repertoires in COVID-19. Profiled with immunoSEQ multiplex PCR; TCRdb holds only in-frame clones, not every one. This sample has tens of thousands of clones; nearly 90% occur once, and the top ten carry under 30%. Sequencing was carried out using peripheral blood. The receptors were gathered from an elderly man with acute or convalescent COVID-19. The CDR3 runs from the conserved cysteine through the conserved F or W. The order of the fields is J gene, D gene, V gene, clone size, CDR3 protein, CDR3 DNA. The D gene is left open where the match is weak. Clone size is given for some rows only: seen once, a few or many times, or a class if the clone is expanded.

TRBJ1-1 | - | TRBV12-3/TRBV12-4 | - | CASSFWGLEAFF | TGTGCCAGCAGTTTTTGGGGGCTGGAAGCTTTCTTT
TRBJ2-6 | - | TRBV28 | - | CASRPRGGSGANVLTF | TGTGCCAGCAGGCCTAGGGGGGGGTCTGGGGCCAACGTCCTGACTTTC
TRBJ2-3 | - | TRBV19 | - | CASSPRRSLTDTQYF | TGTGCCAGTAGTCCGCGCCGGTCTCTCACAGATACGCAGTATTTT
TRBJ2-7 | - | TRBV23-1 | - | CASSQTSGYEQYF | TGCGCCAGCAGTCAAACCTCGGGATACGAGCAGTACTTC
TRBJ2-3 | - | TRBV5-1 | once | CATHPRAGHTSTDTQYF | TGCGCCACCCATCCCCGAGCGGGACACACTAGCACAGATACGCAGTATTTT
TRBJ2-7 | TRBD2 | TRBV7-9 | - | CASSRGRRSYEQYF | TGTGCCAGCAGTCGCGGGAGGAGGTCCTACGAGCAGTACTTC
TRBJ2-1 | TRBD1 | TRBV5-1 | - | CASSLGTGAGYNEQFF | TGCGCCAGCAGCTTGGGGACAGGGGCGGGTTACAATGAGCAGTTCTTC
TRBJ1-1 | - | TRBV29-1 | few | CSVEHPGDTEAFF | TGCAGCGTTGAACACCCCGGGGACACTGAAGCTTTCTTT
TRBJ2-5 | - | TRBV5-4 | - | CASSPDIWVRETQYF | TGTGCCAGCAGCCCAGACATTTGGGTCAGGGAGACCCAGTACTTC
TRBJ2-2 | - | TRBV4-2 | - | CASSHEGRDALGELFF | TGTGCCAGCAGCCATGAGGGGCGGGATGCCCTCGGGGAGCTGTTTTTT
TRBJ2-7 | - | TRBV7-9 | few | CASSPGGTDYEQYF | TGTGCCAGCAGCCCTGGTGGGACTGACTACGAGCAGTACTTC
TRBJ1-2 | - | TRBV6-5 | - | CASRTDPNYGYTF | TGTGCCAGCAGGACAGATCCGAACTATGGCTACACCTTC
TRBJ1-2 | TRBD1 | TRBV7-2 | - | CASSSDRGGYNGYTF | TGTGCCAGCAGCTCGGACAGGGGCGGGTATAATGGCTACACCTTC
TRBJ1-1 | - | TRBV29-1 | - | CSVSSGRVGAFF | TGCAGCGTTTCCTCGGGGAGAGTGGGAGCTTTCTTT
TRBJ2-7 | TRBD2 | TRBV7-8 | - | CASSSTPGLAGYEQYF | TGTGCCAGCAGCTCCACCCCCGGGCTAGCGGGATACGAGCAGTACTTC